This TCR beta chain is drawn from a study of T-cell reconstitution after alpha-beta-depleted transplantation in children (dated by TCRdb to the mid-2010s). Regarding the study in general: Using TCR repertoire profiling, the study quantitatively followed how T-cell immune reconstitution unfolded in children after TCRalphabeta/CD19-depleted allogeneic hematopoietic cell transplantation.

The library was generated by PCR. The instrument was an Illumina HiSeq 2500. Molecular barcoding was employed in the preparation of TCR libraries, with unique molecular identifiers being used to normalize TCRbeta repertoire quantification. TCRdb redid the processing of the public reads, applying fastp at Q25 and MiXCR, and retained in-frame beta chains. Each record represents a unique CDR3 protein, reported with the most common genes and DNA among its rows. This sample lists roughly 590,000 distinct CDR3 sequences; 16% were detected once. 1.1% of the sample goes to the ten largest clones. With regard to this clonotype: Its antigen is unknown. It has no much larger one-base neighbor in the sample; base qualities were not kept.

The TCR originated in a human donor who donated a stem cell graft to a child with acute myeloid leukemia. The source was PBMCs from the stem cell graft donor, collected from the stem cell graft.

The CDR3 region reads CASSVEGLTGELFF. The nucleotides read TGTGCCAGCAGCGTTGAAGGTTTAACCGGGGAGCTGTTTTTT. The rearrangement combines TRBV9 with TRBJ2-2; a confident D gene designation cannot be given. Reading the germline V gene gives CDR1 SGDLS and CDR2 YYNGEE. V is reduced by 2 bases and J by 5 bases, leaving a spacing of 10 bases between them. Taken from cysteine to phenylalanine, the CDR3 has 14 residues. Only the CDR3 region is kept as DNA, spanning 42 bases read in frame from base 1.